The source of this T cell receptor (beta chain) is a study of T cells in localized non-small cell lung cancer. Study-level points and caveats: Exceeding tumor, uninvolved adjacent lung had the highest T cell clonality. Higher blood T cell density tracked longer overall survival. Of the top 100 tumor clones, median roughly 60 were in adjacent lung, 25 to 30 among its top 100.

Profiled with immunoSEQ multiplex PCR; TCRdb holds only in-frame clones, not every one. The data hold more than 1,500 clones, with about 20% observed a single time. The CDR3 is 16 amino acids. The V segment lost 4 bases and the J segment 1 base; nucleotides outside the gene matches: 8. Germline V gene lookup returns CDR1 SGHNT and CDR2 YENEEA. About this clone: Its antigen remains unknown.

The sequence derives from a woman aged 35 to 70 with stage I lung adenocarcinoma. Sequenced here: normal lung tissue next to the tumor, sampled before any cancer treatment. V and J are TRBV11-3 and TRBJ2-3; 7 bases are shared with TRBD1. The CDR3 loop is CASSSMQGVGTDTQYF. In DNA, the CDR3 is TGTGCCAGCAGCTCCATGCAGGGGGTAGGCACAGATACGCAGTATTTT.